This T cell receptor beta chain was retrieved from a study of T-cell memory formation after mild COVID-19. Study-level points and caveats: CD4+ contracting clones were mainly CM and EM; CD8+ ones, EMRA.

TCRdb used MiXCR to reprocess the 5' RACE reads, holding one entry per CDR3 protein. This sample has around 140,000 distinct CDR3 sequences, with less than 20% found just once. A word on this clonotype: Its antigen remains unidentified.

The sample comprised PBMCs or a T cell subset sorted from them (not recorded which). The clonotype was recovered from an adult woman who had mild COVID-19 (a few samples of this study predate the infection). Cell type and time point are not known.

The CDR3 DNA follows: TGCAGTGCTAGAGGCTCTCAGGGGAAGGACCAAGAGACCCAGTACTTC. Protein product: CSARGSQGKDQETQYF. The gene calls are TRBV20-1 and TRBJ2-5, with a weak D call TRBD1 (6 bases). Germline CDR1 and CDR2: DFQATT and SNEGSKA (reference sequence). The CDR3 runs 16 residues. Trimming cost V 1 base and J 0 bases, with 15 bases left between them.